One sample yielded the 10 T cell receptor beta chains listed below, sequenced in a study of blood T cell repertoires in COVID-19. Generated by immunoSEQ multiplex PCR, the TCRdb table keeps only in-frame clones and is missing some. The data contain over 150,000 clones, about 75% of them singletons. The sample was peripheral blood. The receptors stem from a woman aged 70-85 years with acute or convalescent COVID-19.

The genes are TRBV3-1 (or the pseudogene TRBV3-2) and TRBJ2-7; 7 nucleotides agree with TRBD1. There are 15 residues in the CDR3. Germline V CDR1 and CDR2: LGHDT, YNNKEL (reference sequence). Germline trimming cut 0 bases from V and 5 bases from J; bases unmatched to any gene: 7. This CDR3 reads CASSQEVRGSNEQYF. CDR3 DNA: TGTGCCAGCAGCCAAGAGGTCAGGGGGTCTAACGAGCAGTACTTC.

This chain connects TRBV21-1 to TRBJ2-2; the D segment call TRBD2 is taken from the table without a DNA check. TRBV21-1 is a pseudogene locus. This CDR3 contains 18 residues. CDR3 amino acids: CASSKLGGARGETGELFF. DNA for the CDR3: TGTGCCAGCAGCAAACTCGGGGGAGCCAGAGGTGAAACCGGGGAGCTGTTTTTT.

The J gene is TRBJ1-5, the V gene TRBV19; 7 bases are shared with TRBD1. Unmatched junction bases numbered 11, after V lost 0 bases and J lost 3 bases. CDR3 size: 18 residues. CDR1 LNHDA and CDR2 SQIVND come from the germline V gene (reference sequence). In DNA, the CDR3 is TGTGCCAGTAGTATAGACCCCCCCCCGACAGGGTCCAATCAGCCCCAGCATTTT. Residues: CASSIDPPPTGSNQPQHF.

The rearrangement uses TRBV7-6 and TRBJ2-2; 7 bases are a match to TRBD1. V lost 4 bases, J lost 0 bases, and 8 bases stayed unmatched. This CDR3 comprises 17 residues. Germline V lookup: CDR1 SGHVS, CDR2 FNYEAQ. The CDR3: CASSSRPGQSNTGELFF. As DNA, the CDR3 is TGTGCCAGCAGCTCCAGACCGGGACAGTCGAACACCGGGGAGCTGTTTTTT.

The chain carries TRBV7-8 and TRBJ2-1, with D possibly matching TRBD1 (5 bases). Trimming removed 1 base from V and 4 bases from J, with 11 bases in between. CDR1 SGHVS and CDR2 FQNEAQ come from the germline V gene. The CDR3 is 15 amino acids. The chain's CDR3 is CASSLVEQVYNEQFF. The CDR3 DNA reads as TGTGCCAGCAGCTTAGTCGAACAGGTATACAATGAGCAGTTCTTC.

This clone has only a few counts. This chain uses TRBV3-1 (or the pseudogene TRBV3-2) with TRBJ2-5; a weak D match, TRBD2 (5 bases). V lost 2 bases and J lost 2, with 9 bases in between. From germline, CDR1 is LGHDT and CDR2 YNNKEL (reference sequence). This CDR3 is built from 14 residues. CDR3 nucleotide sequence: TGTGCCAGCAGCCAACTAGCAGTTCAAGAGACCCAGTACTTC. Translated: CASSQLAVQETQYF.

The rearrangement uses TRBV7-9 and TRBJ2-7; 12 nucleotides align to TRBD1. CDR1 and CDR2 from the germline V gene are SEHNR and FQNEAQ (reference sequence). This CDR3 contains 18 residues. Trimming removed 5 bases from V and 2 bases from J; junction bases left unmatched: 13. CDR3 sequence (DNA): TGTGCCAGCAGCCCACTACCGGGACAGGGGGCCCAAACCTACGAGCAGTACTTC. Protein product: CASSPLPGQGAQTYEQYF.

The chain links TRBV11-2 to TRBJ2-1, with 9 nucleotides matching TRBD1. With 5 bases clipped from V and 5 bases from J, the junction kept 7 bases outside the gene matches. There are 15 residues in the CDR3. Germline CDR1 is SGHAT and CDR2 is FQNNGV. The CDR3: CASSPGTGRNNEQFF. The CDR3 region has the DNA TGTGCCAGCAGCCCGGGGACAGGGAGAAACAATGAGCAGTTCTTC.

This rearrangement joins TRBV12-3 or TRBV12-4 to TRBJ1-2; D is possibly TRBD1 (5 bases). The V gene lost 4 bases and the J gene lost 13 bases, with 16 bases spanning the gap. This CDR3 comprises 12 residues. CDR3 in DNA: TGTGCCAGCAGTTGGGGTGGGACTGGATGCACCTTC. Amino acids: CASSWGGTGCTF.

V gene TRBV25-1 combines with J gene TRBJ1-5; a possible D gene is TRBD1 (6 bases). Germline values: CDR1 MGHDK, CDR2 SYGVNS. Trimming left V 4 bases short and J 3 bases short, with 10 bases between. This CDR3 is built from 14 residues. The CDR3 DNA sequence: TGTGCCAGCAGTGTTACAGGGACCAATCAGCCCCAGCATTTT. Its translation: CASSVTGTNQPQHF.